This section outlines one TCR beta chain sequence together with its context. Healthy donors of bone marrow made up the group. Looked up from germline, CDR1 is SNHLY and CDR2 is FYNNEI. Trimming took off 4 bases at V and 1 base at J, with 8 bases between the two ends. This CDR3 has 14 residues. The PCR had 60 Vbeta and 13 Jbeta primers. The table came from immunoSEQ multiplex PCR; TCRdb's copy has only in-frame clones and leaves some out. The profile shows 150,000 to 200,000 clones, 80% of them singletons. These data originate in a study of cytomegalovirus exposure and HLA in healthy donors. Study-level information: The Caucasian-associated ancestry cluster contained 75% to 85% of the approximately 390 genotyped donors.

V and J are TRBV2 and TRBJ2-1; maybe TRBD2 (5 bases). The clonotype comes from a man between 18 and 29 years old in good health and CMV-seropositive. The sequencing input was PBMCs. CDR3 amino acids: CASSGRTSYNEQFF. Here the CDR3 DNA reads TGTGCCAGCAGTGGACGGACTTCCTACAATGAGCAGTTCTTC.